The clone carrying this T cell receptor beta chain was seen just once. Splitting of CD4+ cells produced CD45RA+ naive and CD45RA-negative memory subsets. Each PCR replicate from the sorted subsets contained about 210 ng DNA, which is tens of thousands of T cell genomes. Only in-frame clones appear in the TCRdb table, and some are missing; sequencing was by immunoSEQ multiplex PCR. The sample consists of about 2.3 million clones, around 90% of them appearing once. V gave up 1 base and J gave up 4 bases; unmatched junction bases: 5. CDR1 is SGHRS and CDR2 is YFSETQ in the germline V gene. The length of the CDR3 is 15 residues. This specimen belongs to a study of shared clonotypes between healthy human individuals.

This sequence was found in a man younger than 35 in good health. Some clones in this sample may be carry-over from other donors' samples. V and J are TRBV5-1 and TRBJ2-1, with TRBD1 matching over 7 bases. Material: naive CD4+ T cells from PBMCs. Stated subset: CD45RA+ positively selected. CDR3 sequence: CASSLLGGGYNEQFF. CDR3 bases: TGCGCCAGCAGCTTGTTAGGGGGCGGTTACAATGAGCAGTTCTTC.